This T cell receptor beta chain was identified during a study of blood T cell repertoires in COVID-19. Study in general: Collection of acute and convalescent COVID-19 samples took place in the United States, Italy and Spain. Sample material is recorded as cDNA or gDNA derived from T cells, B-cell-depleted T cells, or PBMCs.

In the original analysis: It was from reference gene primer amplification that nucleated cell counts were estimated. The protocol was immunoSEQ multiplex PCR, while the TCRdb copy is restricted to in-frame clones and leaves out a portion. That table gives V, J and clone size, and the DNA gave D and trimming. Of about 230,000 clones listed, 70% to 90% are singletons. Trimming shortened V by 2 bases and J by 4 bases, and 8 bases separated the two germline ends. CDR3 size: 13 residues. Germline loops: CDR1 MNHNS, CDR2 SASEGT. Only a few counts were recorded for this clone. The specimen sequenced was peripheral blood. The source of this sequence is a man aged 35-49 years with acute or convalescent COVID-19. The chain joins TRBV6-1 to TRBJ1-2, with D unresolved. The CDR3 nucleotides read TGTGCCAGCAGTGAATATATTATCTATGGCTACACCTTC. Encoded protein: CASSEYIIYGYTF.